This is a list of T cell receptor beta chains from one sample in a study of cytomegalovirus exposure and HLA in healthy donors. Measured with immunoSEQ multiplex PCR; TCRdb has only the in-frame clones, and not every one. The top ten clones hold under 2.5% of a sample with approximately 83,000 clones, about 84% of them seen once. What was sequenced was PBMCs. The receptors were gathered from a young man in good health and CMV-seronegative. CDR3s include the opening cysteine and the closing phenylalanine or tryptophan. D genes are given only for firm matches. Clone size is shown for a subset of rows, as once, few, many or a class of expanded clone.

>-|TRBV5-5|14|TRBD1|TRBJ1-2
TGTGCCAGCAGCCGGGACAGGCCCAACTATGGCTACACCTTC
CASSRDRPNYGYTF
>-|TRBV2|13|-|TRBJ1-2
TGTGCCAGCAGTGACTCGGTTAACTATGGCTACACCTTC
CASSDSVNYGYTF
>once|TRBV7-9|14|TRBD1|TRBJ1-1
TGTGCCAGCAGCCAAGCACAGGGGGGGACTGAAGCTTTCTTT
CASSQAQGGTEAFF
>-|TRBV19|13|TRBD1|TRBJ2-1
TGTGCCAGTAGCCCGACAGGGTACAATGAGCAGTTCTTC
CASSPTGYNEQFF
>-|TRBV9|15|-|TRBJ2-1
TGTGCCAGCAGCCAAAGGGGGGCAGGGGGCAATGAGCAGTTCTTC
CASSQRGAGGNEQFF
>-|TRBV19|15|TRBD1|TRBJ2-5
TGTGCCAGTAGTTTGCTCCGGGACAGGGTAGGGACCCAGTACTTC
CASSLLRDRVGTQYF
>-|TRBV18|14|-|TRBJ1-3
TGTGCCAGCTCACCTGACAGCTCTGGAAACACCATATATTTT
CASSPDSSGNTIYF
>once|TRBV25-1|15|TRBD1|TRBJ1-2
TGTGCCAGCAGCCACCGAGGACAGGGTTCCTATGGCTACACCTTC
CASSHRGQGSYGYTF
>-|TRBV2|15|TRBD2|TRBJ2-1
TGTGCCAGCAGTGATGCGCAGCGGGGGCGTTATGAGCAGTTCTTC
CASSDAQRGRYEQFF
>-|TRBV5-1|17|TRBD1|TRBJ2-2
TGCGCCAGCACCATCACATGGAGGGGACAGGGTCCCGGGGAGCTGTTTTTT
CASTITWRGQGPGELFF
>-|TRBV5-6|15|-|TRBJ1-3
TGTGCCAGCAGCTTATCCCAACAGGGCGGTAACACCATATATTTT
CASSLSQQGGNTIYF
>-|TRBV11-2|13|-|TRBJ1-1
TGTGCCAGCAGCCGCGACTTAGGCACTGAAGCTTTCTTT
CASSRDLGTEAFF
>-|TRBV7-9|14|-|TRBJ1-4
TGTGCCAGCAGCCACACAGGAACTAATGAAAAACTGTTTTTT
CASSHTGTNEKLFF
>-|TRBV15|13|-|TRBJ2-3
TGTGCCACCAGCGGAAATCGAGGGGGAACGCAGTATTTT
CATSGNRGGTQYF
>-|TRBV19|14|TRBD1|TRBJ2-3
TGTGCCAGTATCCTGACAGGGGGTGGAGATACGCAGTATTTT
CASILTGGGDTQYF
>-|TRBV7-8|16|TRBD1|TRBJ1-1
TGTGCCAGCAGGTCCGGGACAGTAGCGTCGAACACTGAAGCTTTCTTT
CASRSGTVASNTEAFF
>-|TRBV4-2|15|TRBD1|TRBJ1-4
TGTGCCAGCAGCCAACCGGGACAGGGGAATGAAAAACTGTTTTTT
CASSQPGQGNEKLFF
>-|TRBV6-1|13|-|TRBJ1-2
TGTGCCAGTACCTGGGGTGGGGCGCGAGGCTACACCTTC
CASTWGGARGYTF
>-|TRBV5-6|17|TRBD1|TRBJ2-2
TGTGCCAGCAGCTCGCGTGCAGGGACAGAAAACACCGGGGAGCTGTTTTTT
CASSSRAGTENTGELFF
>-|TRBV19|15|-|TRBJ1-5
TGTGCCAGTAGTATTTTTTTCGAAGCGATTCAGCCCCAGCATTTT
CASSIFFEAIQPQHF
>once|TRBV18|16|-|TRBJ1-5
TGTGCCAGCTCACCACCAGGGGCCGCCCTCAATCAGCCCCAGCATTTT
CASSPPGAALNQPQHF
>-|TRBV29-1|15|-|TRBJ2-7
TGCAGCGTTGAACCGAGACAGTTCCTCATCTACGAGCAGTACTTC
CSVEPRQFLIYEQYF
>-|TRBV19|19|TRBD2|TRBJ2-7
TGTGCCAGTAGCCGACTAGGGACTAGCGGGCGTCTTATCTCCTACGAGCAGTACTTC
CASSRLGTSGRLISYEQYF
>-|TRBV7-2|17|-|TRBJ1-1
TGTGCCAGCAGCCGGGCCGGGTGGGCGGAGCGGAGGAATGAAGCTTTCTTT
CASSRAGWAERRNEAFF